The rows below give T cell receptor beta chains drawn from one sample of a study of cytomegalovirus exposure and HLA in healthy donors. Some clones are missing from TCRdb's copy, which holds only in-frame ones; the method was immunoSEQ multiplex PCR. The sample lists more than 85,000 clones, just under 80% occurring once. Sequenced sample: PBMCs. Every receptor here comes from a man aged 25-45 years in good health and CMV-seronegative. Each CDR3 is given with its conserved first and last residue. A D gene is named only where the DNA matches it firmly. Clone size is given for some rows only: seen once, a few or many times, or a class if the clone is expanded.

DNA	CDR3	size	D	V	J
TGTGCCAGCAGCTCCATTGGGGGCGGTGAGACCCAGTACTTC	CASSSIGGGETQYF	once	-	TRBV25-1	TRBJ2-5
TGCGCCAGCAGCTTGGCTCGGGGGGGGACCTACGAGCAGTACTTC	CASSLARGGTYEQYF	-	TRBD2	TRBV5-1	TRBJ2-7
TGTGCCAGCAGCTATAGGGGACTTTCTAGCAATCAGCCCCAGCATTTT	CASSYRGLSSNQPQHF	few	-	TRBV7-2	TRBJ1-5
TGTGCCAGCAGTCTAGCGGGAGGAGGGTACAATGAGCAGTTCTTC	CASSLAGGGYNEQFF	few	TRBD2	TRBV6-5	TRBJ2-1
TGTGCCAGCAGCTTGGGGGCGGGGGGTCTCTCCTACGAGCAGTACTTC	CASSLGAGGLSYEQYF	-	TRBD2	TRBV5-4	TRBJ2-7
TGTGCCAGCAGCGTAGGTCGGGCAACTAATGAAAAACTGTTTTTT	CASSVGRATNEKLFF	-	-	TRBV9	TRBJ1-4
TGTGCCAGCAGTGAAGCGTTTCTGCGACGGGACAGGGGGCACGAGCAGTACTTC	CASSEAFLRRDRGHEQYF	-	TRBD1	TRBV6-1	TRBJ2-7
TGTGCCAGCAGCCCCTACCTGGACAGAGATGAAAAACTGTTTTTT	CASSPYLDRDEKLFF	-	-	TRBV7-9	TRBJ1-4
TGTGCCAGCTCTAATACTGGGACAGAATATAGCAATCAGCCCCAGCATTTT	CASSNTGTEYSNQPQHF	once	TRBD1	TRBV18	TRBJ1-5
TGCGCCAGCAGCGGGGCTCGCACAGATACGCAGTATTTT	CASSGARTDTQYF	once	-	TRBV4-3	TRBJ2-3